This TCR beta chain is from a study of Graves' ophthalmopathy and Graves' hyperthyroidism. General study points: With about 87% sensitivity and about 83% specificity, a 13-signature model separated ophthalmopathy from stable hyperthyroidism.

Amplifying from RNA transcripts, the study obtained TCR beta CDR3 regions. First-round RT-PCR employed HTBI primers, with a second-round multiplex PCR after it. TCRdb reprocessed the multiplex PCR reads via MiXCR and lists one record per CDR3 protein. The sample records around 1,200,000 distinct CDR3 sequences, 35% to 40% being singletons. Points on this clonotype: As yet, its antigen is unknown.

The sequencing sample was made of peripheral blood or thyroid tissue (not recorded which). The receptor comes from an adult man with Graves' hyperthyroidism.

CDR3 nucleotides: TGTGCCAGCAGCTTAGGCGGGGGGGGGGATCCGAACACCGGGGAGCTGTTTTTT. Its protein product is CASSLGGGGDPNTGELFF. The chain carries TRBV7-2 and TRBJ2-2; 9 bases align to TRBD2. This CDR3 has 18 amino acids. The J segment lost 0 bases and the V segment lost 1 base, leaving 6 bases of the junction unmatched. Germline CDR1 reads SGHTA; CDR2 reads FQGNSA.